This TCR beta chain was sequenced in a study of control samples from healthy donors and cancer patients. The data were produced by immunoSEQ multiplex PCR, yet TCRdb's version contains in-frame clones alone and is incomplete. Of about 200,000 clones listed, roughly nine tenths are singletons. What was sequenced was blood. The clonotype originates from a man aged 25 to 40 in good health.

CDR3 nucleotide sequence: TGTGCCAGCAGCGTATTAGGAGGGACAGGGGGCGGTGAAAAACTGTTTTTT. Translating gives CASSVLGGTGGGEKLFF. The rearrangement uses TRBV9 and TRBJ1-4; TRBD1 matches at 12 bases. The CDR3 contains 17 residues. Trimming took 1 base from V and 7 from J; bases not matched to a gene: 8. Germline-derived CDR1 and CDR2 are SGDLS and YYNGEE.